This T cell receptor beta chain was sequenced during a study of glioma-infiltrating T cells after dendritic cell vaccination. General study findings and limits: Higher pretreatment TIL content predicted longer progression-free time and survival.

Turning to this clone: Its antigen is currently unknown.

There are 15 residues in the CDR3. V dropped 3 bases and J dropped 3; count of bases not matched to a gene: 8. Looked up from germline, CDR1 is SGHDN and CDR2 is FVKESK. The PCR used 60 V beta and 13 J beta primers. The method was immunoSEQ multiplex PCR; TCRdb's version includes in-frame clones alone and lacks a portion of them. The sample yields 80,000 to 95,000 clones, 85% seen once. Time point of the sample: after dendritic cell vaccination, including at tumor progression/relapse. PBMC were collected before vaccination, two weeks after the third vaccination, and at progression. Source: blood, taken after dendritic cell vaccination. This chain joins TRBV14 and TRBJ2-7; 7 bases are a match to TRBD2. This receptor was identified in a human donor with glioblastoma. CDR3 in amino acids: CASSHLAATNYEQYF. The CDR3 coding sequence is TGTGCCAGCAGCCATCTAGCGGCGACCAACTACGAGCAGTACTTC.